These 7 T cell receptor beta chains were sequenced from one sample in a study of OX40 agonist ivuxolimab in advanced cancers. Assay used: immunoSEQ multiplex PCR; TCRdb lists only in-frame clones, some missing. The sample has roughly 49,000 clones; 88% are singletons. Sequenced material: CD4+ or CD8+ T cells sorted from blood, taken in a trial of the OX40 agonist ivuxolimab. These receptors all come from an adult with an advanced solid tumor such as melanoma, head and neck, liver or kidney cancer.

The V call is TRBV15, the J call TRBJ2-1, with a tentative D call TRBD1 (6 bases). The CDR3 covers 15 residues. Germline lookup yields CDR1 LNHNV and CDR2 YYDKDF (reference sequence). V gave up 5 bases and J gave up 8 bases, with 19 bases separating them. The CDR3 is CATSPGLGASDEQFF. As DNA, the CDR3 is TGTGCCACCAGCCCCGGCCTGGGGGCGAGTGATGAGCAGTTCTTC.

This clone was seen only a few times. The gene calls are TRBV4-2 and TRBJ2-1, with 7 nucleotides matching TRBD2. CDR1 and CDR2 (germline): LGHNA, YNFKEQ. Germline trimming cut 1 base from V and 8 bases from J; bases unmatched to any gene: 8. The CDR3 is 15 amino acids. DNA of the CDR3: TGTGCCAGCAGCCAAGGTATTGGCGGGAGTTATGAGCAGTTCTTC. This codes for CASSQGIGGSYEQFF.

The CDR3 DNA follows: TGTGCCAGCAGTGAAGCGCTTCGGGGCTACGAGCAGTACTTC. Translating gives CASSEALRGYEQYF. The chain is built from TRBV6-1 and TRBJ2-7; the D gene is possibly TRBD2 (5 bases). The V and J ends lost 0 bases and 3 bases respectively, with 9 bases between them. Germline values: CDR1 MNHNS, CDR2 SASEGT. This CDR3 region has 14 residues.

This chain links TRBV11-2 with TRBJ2-1, with D perhaps matching TRBD1 or TRBD2 (5 bases each). CDR3 length: 14 amino acids. Germline CDR1 SGHAT, CDR2 FQNNGV. V was shortened by 2 bases and J by 6 bases, with 11 bases between the two germline ends. This chain's CDR3 is CASSLLGAINEQFF. CDR3 nucleotides: TGTGCCAGCAGCTTACTCGGGGCCATCAATGAGCAGTTCTTC.

The chain uses TRBV28 and TRBJ1-1; possibly TRBD1 for D (6 bases). The CDR3 contains 16 residues. The germline gives CDR1 MDHEN, CDR2 SYDVKM. Trimming pared 2 bases from V and 2 bases from J, leaving 15 bases between. CDR3 sequence (DNA): TGTGCCAGCAGTTTAGTGGGGGGGCGAAGTAACACTGAAGCTTTCTTT. Translating gives CASSLVGGRSNTEAFF.

The V call is TRBV5-1, the J call TRBJ2-3; TRBD1 aligns across 10 bases. Germline values: CDR1 SGHRS, CDR2 YFSETQ. The CDR3 is 15 amino acids. The V and J ends lost 4 bases and 3 bases, in that order; junction bases with no gene match: 5. Here the CDR3 reads CASSRDRGETDTQYF. DNA for the CDR3: TGCGCCAGCAGCCGGGACAGGGGCGAGACAGATACGCAGTATTTT.

V usage is TRBV30 and J usage is TRBJ1-1; D unclear. The ends were cut back, 3 bases at V and 6 bases at J, with 17 bases in the middle. Germline V gene data show CDR1 as GTSNPN and CDR2 as SVGIG (reference sequence). This CDR3 is 14 amino acids long. This CDR3 is CAWRPDGLMAEAFF. CDR3 DNA: TGTGCCTGGAGACCGGATGGGTTGATGGCTGAAGCTTTCTTT.